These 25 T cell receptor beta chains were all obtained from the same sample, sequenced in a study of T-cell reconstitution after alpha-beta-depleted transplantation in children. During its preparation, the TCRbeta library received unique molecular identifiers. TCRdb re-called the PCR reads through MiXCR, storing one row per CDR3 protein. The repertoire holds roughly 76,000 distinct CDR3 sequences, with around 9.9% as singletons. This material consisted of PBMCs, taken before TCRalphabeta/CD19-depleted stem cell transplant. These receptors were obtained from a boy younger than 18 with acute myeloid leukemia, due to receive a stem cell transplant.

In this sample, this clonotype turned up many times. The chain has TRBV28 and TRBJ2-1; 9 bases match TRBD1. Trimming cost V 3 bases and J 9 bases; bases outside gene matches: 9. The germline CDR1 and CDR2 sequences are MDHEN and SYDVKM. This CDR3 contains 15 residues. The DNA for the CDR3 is TGTGCCAGCAGTTTGTCCGGGACAGGGCATATTGAGCAGTTCTTC. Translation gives CASSLSGTGHIEQFF.

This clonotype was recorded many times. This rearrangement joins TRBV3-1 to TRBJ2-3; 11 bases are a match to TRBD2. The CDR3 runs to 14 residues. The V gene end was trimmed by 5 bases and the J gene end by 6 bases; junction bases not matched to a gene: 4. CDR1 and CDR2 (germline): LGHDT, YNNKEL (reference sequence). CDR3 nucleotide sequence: TGTGCCAGCAGCTTTAGCGGGGGGGCCGATACGCAGTATTTT. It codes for CASSFSGGADTQYF.

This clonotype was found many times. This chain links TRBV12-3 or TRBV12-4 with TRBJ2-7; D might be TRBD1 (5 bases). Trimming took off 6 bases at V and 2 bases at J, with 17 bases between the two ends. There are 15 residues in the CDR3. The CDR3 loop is CASSSRWTSTYEQYF. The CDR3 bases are TGTGCCAGCAGCTCACGATGGACATCGACCTACGAGCAGTACTTC.

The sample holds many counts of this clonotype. CDR3: CASSREEHRKTQYF. CDR3 coding DNA: TGCGCCAGCAGCCGTGAGGAACACAGGAAGACGCAGTATTTT. V usage is TRBV5-1 and J usage is TRBJ2-3, with D maybe TRBD1 (5 bases). Germline V gene data show CDR1 as SGHRS and CDR2 as YFSETQ. The length of the CDR3 is 14 residues. Deletions cut 4 bases from V and 9 bases from J, with 18 bases between.

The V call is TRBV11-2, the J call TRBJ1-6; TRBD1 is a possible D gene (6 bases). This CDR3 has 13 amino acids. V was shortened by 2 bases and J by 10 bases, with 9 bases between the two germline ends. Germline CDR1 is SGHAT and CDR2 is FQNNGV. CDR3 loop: CASSLNRDSPLHF. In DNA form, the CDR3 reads TGTGCCAGCAGCTTAAACAGGGACTCACCCCTCCACTTT.

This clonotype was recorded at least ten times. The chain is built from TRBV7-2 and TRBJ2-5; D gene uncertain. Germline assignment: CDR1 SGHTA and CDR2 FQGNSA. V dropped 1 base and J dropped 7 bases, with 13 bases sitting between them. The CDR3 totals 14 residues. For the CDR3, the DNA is TGTGCCAGCAGCTTAGATCAGGCCCGGGTGACCCAGTACTTC. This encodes CASSLDQARVTQYF.

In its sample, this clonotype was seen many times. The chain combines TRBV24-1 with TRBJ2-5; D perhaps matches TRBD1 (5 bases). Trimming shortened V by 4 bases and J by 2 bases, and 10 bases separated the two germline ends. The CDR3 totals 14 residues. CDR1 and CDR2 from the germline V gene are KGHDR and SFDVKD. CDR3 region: CATSEPTEQETQYF. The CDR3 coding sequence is TGTGCCACCAGTGAACCGACAGAACAAGAGACCCAGTACTTC.

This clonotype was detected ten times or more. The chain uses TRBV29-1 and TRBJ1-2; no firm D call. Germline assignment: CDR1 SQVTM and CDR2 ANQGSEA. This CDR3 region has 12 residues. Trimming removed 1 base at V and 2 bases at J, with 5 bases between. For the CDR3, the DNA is TGCAGCGTTGAAGCGGGGAACTATGGCTACACCTTC. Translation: CSVEAGNYGYTF. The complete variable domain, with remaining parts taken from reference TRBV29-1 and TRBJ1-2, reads SAVISQKPSRDICQRGTSLTIQCQVDSQVTMMFWYRQQPGQSLTLIATANQGSEATYESGFVIDKFPISRPNLTFSTLTVSNMSPEDSSIYLCSVEAGNYGYTFGSGTRLTVV.

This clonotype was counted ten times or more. The CDR3: CASSLETGRVTGELFF. The CDR3 coding sequence is TGCGCCAGCAGCCTGGAGACAGGCAGAGTCACCGGGGAGCTGTTTTTT. The chain combines TRBV5-1 with TRBJ2-2; possibly TRBD1 for D (6 bases). The germline CDR1 and CDR2 sequences are SGHRS and YFSETQ. The CDR3 sequence is 16 residues long. Trimming cost V 4 bases and J 4 bases, with 17 bases left between them. Together with reference TRBV5-1 and TRBJ2-2, the CDR3 gives the full variable domain: KAGVTQTPRYLIKTRGQQVTLSCSPISGHRSVSWYQQTPGQGLQFLFEYFSETQRNKGNFPGRFSGRQFSNSRSEMNVSTLELGDSALYLCASSLETGRVTGELFFGEGSRLTVL.

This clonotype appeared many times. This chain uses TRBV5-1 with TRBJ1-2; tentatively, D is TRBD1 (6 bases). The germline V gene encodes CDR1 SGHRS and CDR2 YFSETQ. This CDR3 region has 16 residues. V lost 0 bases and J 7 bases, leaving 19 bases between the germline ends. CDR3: CASSLAGVVGGGGYTF. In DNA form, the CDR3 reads TGCGCCAGCAGCTTGGCCGGGGTCGTCGGGGGCGGTGGCTACACCTTC.

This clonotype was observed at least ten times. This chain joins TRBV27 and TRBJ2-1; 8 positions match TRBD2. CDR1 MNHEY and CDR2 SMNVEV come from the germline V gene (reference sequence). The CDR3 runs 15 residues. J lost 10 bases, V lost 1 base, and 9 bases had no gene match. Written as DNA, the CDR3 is TGTGCCAGCAGTTTATTACTAGCGGAGTTCACCGAGCAGTTCTTC. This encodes CASSLLLAEFTEQFF.

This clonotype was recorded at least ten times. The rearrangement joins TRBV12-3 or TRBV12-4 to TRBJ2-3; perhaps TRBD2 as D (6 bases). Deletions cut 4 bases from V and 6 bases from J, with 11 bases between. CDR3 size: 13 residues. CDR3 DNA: TGTGCCAGCAGTTCCTCTGGGAGGGATACGCAGTATTTT. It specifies CASSSSGRDTQYF.

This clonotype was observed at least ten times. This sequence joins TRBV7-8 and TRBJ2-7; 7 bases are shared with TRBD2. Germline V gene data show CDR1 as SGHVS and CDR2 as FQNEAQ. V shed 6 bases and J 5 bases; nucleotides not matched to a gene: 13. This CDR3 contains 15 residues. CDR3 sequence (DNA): TGTGCCAGCAGTTCTATTGGGGGAGGGCTTCACGAGCAGTACTTC. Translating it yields CASSSIGGGLHEQYF.

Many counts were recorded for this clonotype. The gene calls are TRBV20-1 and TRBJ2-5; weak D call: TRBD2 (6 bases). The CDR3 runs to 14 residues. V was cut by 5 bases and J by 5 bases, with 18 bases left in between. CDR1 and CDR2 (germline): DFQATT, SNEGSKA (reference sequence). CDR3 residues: CSAHLRGRVETQYF. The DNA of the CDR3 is TGCAGTGCTCACCTGCGGGGTCGAGTGGAGACCCAGTACTTC.

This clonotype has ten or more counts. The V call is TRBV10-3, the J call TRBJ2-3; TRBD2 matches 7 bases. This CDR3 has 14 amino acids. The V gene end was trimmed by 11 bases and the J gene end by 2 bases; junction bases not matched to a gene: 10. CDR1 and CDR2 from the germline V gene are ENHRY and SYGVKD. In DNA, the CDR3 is TGTGCCTTAAAGGAGCGGGGAGACACAGATACGCAGTATTTT. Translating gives CALKERGDTDTQYF.

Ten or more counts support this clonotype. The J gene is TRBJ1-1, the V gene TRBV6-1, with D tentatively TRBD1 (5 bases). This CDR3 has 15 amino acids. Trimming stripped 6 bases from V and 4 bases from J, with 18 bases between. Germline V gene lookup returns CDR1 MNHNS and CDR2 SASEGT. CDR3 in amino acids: CASRPRQTPATEAFF. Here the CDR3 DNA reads TGTGCCAGCAGACCCAGACAGACCCCGGCCACTGAAGCTTTCTTT.

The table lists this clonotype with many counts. This CDR3 reads CASVQGFIGTQYF. Written as DNA, the CDR3 is TGTGCCAGCGTTCAGGGTTTCATTGGGACCCAGTACTTC. The chain has TRBV5-6 and TRBJ2-5; D is possibly TRBD1 (5 bases). The CDR3 sequence is 13 residues long. Trimming removed 7 bases from V and 7 bases from J, with 17 bases in between. Germline V gene sequence: CDR1 SGHDT, CDR2 YYEEEE.

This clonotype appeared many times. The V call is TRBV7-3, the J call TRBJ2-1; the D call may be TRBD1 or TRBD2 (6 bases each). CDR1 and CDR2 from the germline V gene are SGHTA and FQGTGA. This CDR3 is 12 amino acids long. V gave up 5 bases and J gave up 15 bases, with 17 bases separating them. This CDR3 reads CASSILGGTWFF. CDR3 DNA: TGTGCCAGCAGCATCCTCGGGGGCACCTGGTTCTTC.

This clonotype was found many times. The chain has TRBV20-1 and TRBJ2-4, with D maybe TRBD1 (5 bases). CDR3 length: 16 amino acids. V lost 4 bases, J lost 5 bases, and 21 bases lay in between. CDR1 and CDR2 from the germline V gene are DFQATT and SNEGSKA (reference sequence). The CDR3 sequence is CSATIDGQGFQNIQYF. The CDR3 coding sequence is TGCAGTGCTACGATTGATGGTCAGGGTTTCCAAAACATTCAGTACTTC.

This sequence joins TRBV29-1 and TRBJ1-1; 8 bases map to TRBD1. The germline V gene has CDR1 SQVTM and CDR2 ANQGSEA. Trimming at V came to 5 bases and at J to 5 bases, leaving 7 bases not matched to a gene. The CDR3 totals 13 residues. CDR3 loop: CSVSTGGLTEAFF. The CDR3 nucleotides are TGCAGCGTTTCTACAGGGGGGTTGACTGAAGCTTTCTTT. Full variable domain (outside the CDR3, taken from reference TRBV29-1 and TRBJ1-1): SAVISQKPSRDICQRGTSLTIQCQVDSQVTMMFWYRQQPGQSLTLIATANQGSEATYESGFVIDKFPISRPNLTFSTLTVSNMSPEDSSIYLCSVSTGGLTEAFFGQGTRLTVV.

The CDR3 loop reads CSARARYPYEQYF. CDR3 bases: TGCAGTGCTAGGGCCCGCTACCCCTACGAGCAGTACTTC. This rearrangement joins TRBV20-1 to TRBJ2-7, with D unresolved. There are 13 residues in the CDR3. V lost 3 bases, J lost 2 bases, and 11 bases lay in between. Germline V gene data show CDR1 as DFQATT and CDR2 as SNEGSKA (reference sequence).

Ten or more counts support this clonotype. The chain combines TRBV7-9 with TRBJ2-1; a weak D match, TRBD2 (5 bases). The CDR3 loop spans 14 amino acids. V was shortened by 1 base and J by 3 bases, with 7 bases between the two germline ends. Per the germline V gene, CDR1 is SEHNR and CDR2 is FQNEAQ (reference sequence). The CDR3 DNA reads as TGTGCCAGCAGCTTAGACGGGAACTACAATGAGCAGTTCTTC. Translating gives CASSLDGNYNEQFF.

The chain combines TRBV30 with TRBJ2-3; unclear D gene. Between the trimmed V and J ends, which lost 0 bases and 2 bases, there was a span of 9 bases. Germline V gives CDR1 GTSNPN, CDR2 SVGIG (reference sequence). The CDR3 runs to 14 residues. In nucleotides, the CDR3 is TGTGCCTGGAGTGTACGGTTTCTCACAGATACGCAGTATTTT. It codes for CAWSVRFLTDTQYF.

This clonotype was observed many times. The CDR3 region has the DNA TGTGCCAGCAGCCAAGAAGTGCAATCTTCCTACGAGCAGTACTTC. This translates into CASSQEVQSSYEQYF. The chain employs TRBV4-2 and TRBJ2-7; the D is unclear. Germline values: CDR1 LGHNA, CDR2 YNFKEQ. With 0 bases removed from V and 1 base from J, the gap between germline ends came to 10 bases. The CDR3 sequence is 15 residues long.

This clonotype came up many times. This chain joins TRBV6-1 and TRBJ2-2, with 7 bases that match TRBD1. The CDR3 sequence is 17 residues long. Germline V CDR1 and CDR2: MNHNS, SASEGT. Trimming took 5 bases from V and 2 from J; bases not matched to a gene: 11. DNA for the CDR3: TGTGCCAGCAGTACCCTCCGGGACAGCGCCAACACCGGGGAGCTGTTTTTT. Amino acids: CASSTLRDSANTGELFF.